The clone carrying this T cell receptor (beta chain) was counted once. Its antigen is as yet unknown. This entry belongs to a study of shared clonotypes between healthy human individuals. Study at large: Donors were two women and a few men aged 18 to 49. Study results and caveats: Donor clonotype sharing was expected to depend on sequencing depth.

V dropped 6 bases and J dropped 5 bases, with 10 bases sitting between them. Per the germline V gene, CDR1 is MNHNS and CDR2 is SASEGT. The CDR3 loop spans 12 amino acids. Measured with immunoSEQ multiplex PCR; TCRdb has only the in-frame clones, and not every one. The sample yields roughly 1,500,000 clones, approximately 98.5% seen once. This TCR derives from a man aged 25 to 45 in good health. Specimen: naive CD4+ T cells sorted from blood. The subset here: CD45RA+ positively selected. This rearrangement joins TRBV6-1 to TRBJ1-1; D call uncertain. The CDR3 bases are TGTGCCAGCAGGGTGATTGGGACTGAAGCTTTCTTT. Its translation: CASRVIGTEAFF.